This T cell receptor beta chain was found in a study of T cell responses to AZD1222 COVID-19 vaccine. Across the whole study: Second-dose groups at about 4 or about 12 weeks were pooled.

Worth noting for this clone: The antigen is undetermined.

The data were produced by immunoSEQ multiplex PCR, yet TCRdb's version contains in-frame clones alone and is incomplete. There are tens of thousands of clones in the sample; 80% to 90% occur only once, and about 6% lies in the top ten. Broader study findings: Unmutated variant regions are reportedly targeted by nearly half of spike-specific TCRs. When two AZD1222 doses had been given, Spike-specific TCR breadth and depth rose. Donor demographics were predominantly white British with a female majority; clonal diversity may be underestimated.

The germline CDR1 and CDR2 sequences are DFQATT and SNEGSKA (reference sequence). V was clipped by 5 bases and J by 1 base; unmatched bases: 4. The CDR3 is 13 residues long. This rearrangement joins TRBV20-1 to TRBJ1-1, with 7 positions matching TRBD1. This clonotype was obtained from an adult in good health. The specimen was peripheral blood, collected on day 0 of AZD1222 vaccination. The CDR3 DNA is TGCAGTGCTTGTGGGACAGCGAACACTGAAGCTTTCTTT. This gives the protein CSACGTANTEAFF.